The rows below give T cell receptor beta chains drawn from one sample of a study of cytotoxic CD8 clonotypes in ibrutinib-treated CLL. Some clones are missing from TCRdb's copy, which holds only in-frame ones; the method was immunoSEQ multiplex PCR. The repertoire holds more than 200,000 clones, with 60% to 80% as singletons. This specimen consisted of PBMCs, obtained after 12 months of ibrutinib treatment. Receptors originate from a human donor with chronic lymphocytic leukemia. CDR3s include the opening cysteine and the closing phenylalanine or tryptophan. A D gene is named only where the DNA matches it firmly.

CDR3 protein: CASSLTSGTFNTEAFF
D gene: NA
V gene: TRBV5-1

CDR3 protein: CASSLDDLRDEQFF
D gene: NA
V gene: TRBV7-9

CDR3 protein: CASSLAQGSEQYF
D gene: NA
V gene: TRBV7-6

CDR3 protein: CASSSLTGARGELFF
D gene: TRBD1
V gene: TRBV6-5

CDR3 protein: CASSQGRVAGGPSNEQFF
D gene: TRBD2
V gene: TRBV4-2

CDR3 protein: CASSAQGAQEKLFF
D gene: TRBD1
V gene: TRBV9

CDR3 protein: CASSSRQAYSGANVLTF
D gene: NA
V gene: TRBV23-1

CDR3 protein: CASREIQVAYGYTF
D gene: NA
V gene: TRBV19

CDR3 protein: CARTRGQGKRPQHF
D gene: TRBD1
V gene: TRBV7-6

CDR3 protein: CASRLHRGRHEKLFF
D gene: TRBD1
V gene: TRBV7-8

CDR3 protein: CASSEQTGDYEQYF
D gene: TRBD1
V gene: TRBV11-2

CDR3 protein: CASSSWLAGGNNEQFF
D gene: TRBD2
V gene: TRBV7-6

CDR3 protein: CASSELMGSPYEQYF
D gene: NA
V gene: TRBV6-1

CDR3 protein: CASGTPYTGELFF
D gene: NA
V gene: TRBV6-6

CDR3 protein: CASSVSVDTGELFF
D gene: NA
V gene: TRBV2

CDR3 protein: CASSRDQTSRNTIYF
D gene: NA
V gene: TRBV2

CDR3 protein: CSAQDRGIYGYTF
D gene: TRBD1
V gene: TRBV29-1

CDR3 protein: CASSLEGHYNSPLHF
D gene: NA
V gene: TRBV5-1

CDR3 protein: CASSFLTQGNSPLHF
D gene: NA
V gene: TRBV7-2

CDR3 protein: CASSYTSVGGSYNEQFF
D gene: TRBD2
V gene: TRBV5-1

CDR3 protein: CASSIRTSGSSEQYF
D gene: TRBD2
V gene: TRBV5-1

CDR3 protein: CSVEGNGNTIYF
D gene: NA
V gene: TRBV29-1

CDR3 protein: CAISTRETQYF
D gene: NA
V gene: TRBV10-3

CDR3 protein: CASSDETGGLYGYTF
D gene: TRBD1
V gene: TRBV2

CDR3 protein: CASSYSNSFYGYTF
D gene: NA
V gene: TRBV6-5

CDR3 protein: CASSASGSSHEQYF
D gene: TRBD2
V gene: TRBV7-9

CDR3 protein: CASSVVRGPGNTEAFF
D gene: TRBD1
V gene: TRBV9

CDR3 protein: CASTSPATSIEQYF
D gene: NA
V gene: TRBV28

CDR3 protein: CASRTRANTEAFF
D gene: NA
V gene: TRBV19

CDR3 protein: CASSEFGIGVNTEAFF
D gene: NA
V gene: TRBV25-1

CDR3 protein: CASSQDMTANQPQHF
D gene: NA
V gene: TRBV4-1

CDR3 protein: CASSRTFLAPEQFF
D gene: NA
V gene: TRBV7-2

CDR3 protein: CASSSARRGNQPQHF
D gene: NA
V gene: TRBV28

CDR3 protein: CASSLVGVSGVNQPQHF
D gene: NA
V gene: TRBV7-9

CDR3 protein: CAISPTATNEKLFF
D gene: NA
V gene: TRBV10-3

CDR3 protein: CASSFVGGGSSYNEQFF
D gene: NA
V gene: TRBV12-1

CDR3 protein: CASSEWTGYNSPLHF
D gene: TRBD1
V gene: TRBV19

CDR3 protein: CASSYSGAGNTIYF
D gene: NA
V gene: TRBV6-6

CDR3 protein: CASSFGGGNYNSPLHF
D gene: NA
V gene: TRBV5-1

CDR3 protein: CASSQDRIEQYF
D gene: NA
V gene: TRBV4-3

CDR3 protein: CAIPQRPGAMSYNEQFF
D gene: NA
V gene: TRBV10-3

CDR3 protein: CSVVPRGTSTDTQYF
D gene: NA
V gene: TRBV29-1

CDR3 protein: CASSPRGREQYF
D gene: NA
V gene: TRBV13

CDR3 protein: CSVVLTQSSYEQYF
D gene: NA
V gene: TRBV29-1

CDR3 protein: CASSLTKAYEQYF
D gene: NA
V gene: TRBV27

CDR3 protein: CASNAGTGGTDTQYF
D gene: TRBD1
V gene: TRBV11-2